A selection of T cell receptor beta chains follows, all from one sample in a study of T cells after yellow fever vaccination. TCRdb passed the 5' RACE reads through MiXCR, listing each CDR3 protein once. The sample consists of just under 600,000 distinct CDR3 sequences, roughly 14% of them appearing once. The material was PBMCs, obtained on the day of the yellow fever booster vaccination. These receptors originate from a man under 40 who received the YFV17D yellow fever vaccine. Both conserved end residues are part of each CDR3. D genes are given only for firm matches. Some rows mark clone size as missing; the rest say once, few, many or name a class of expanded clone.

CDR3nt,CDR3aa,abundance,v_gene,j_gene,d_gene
TGTGCCAGCAGCTTATTACCAGCGGGAGGGCTCGGGGCCAACGTCCTGACTTTC,CASSLLPAGGLGANVLTF,NA,TRBV11-2,TRBJ2-6,TRBD2
TGTGCCAGCAGTTACGGGCGTCCCGCCAACTATGGCTACACCTTC,CASSYGRPANYGYTF,NA,TRBV6-2/TRBV6-3,TRBJ1-2,NA
TGTGCCAGCAGCAACGACAGGGGTCGGCAAGAGACCCAGTACTTC,CASSNDRGRQETQYF,few,TRBV7-2,TRBJ2-5,TRBD1
TGCGCCAGCAGCCATCCCGATGGGACTAGCGGGTACAATGAGCAGTTCTTC,CASSHPDGTSGYNEQFF,NA,TRBV5-1,TRBJ2-1,TRBD2
TGTGCCAGCAGCCCTGCTAGACTCGGCTCCACCGGGGAGCTGTTTTTT,CASSPARLGSTGELFF,many,TRBV5-6,TRBJ2-2,NA
TGTGCCAGCAGTCAAACCGGGCTAGCGGAACGAGATACGCAGTATTTT,CASSQTGLAERDTQYF,few,TRBV2,TRBJ2-3,TRBD2
TGTGCCAGCAGTCCAGGGAGCAAAGACCAGCTATGGGAGACCCAGTACTTC,CASSPGSKDQLWETQYF,NA,TRBV6-2/TRBV6-3,TRBJ2-5,NA
TGCAGTGCTACCACCCGGGCCAGACCGTTTATTGAGCAGTACTTC,CSATTRARPFIEQYF,NA,TRBV20-1,TRBJ2-7,NA
TGTGCCAGCAGCTCCCAAGCGGATACGCAGTATTTT,CASSSQADTQYF,NA,TRBV7-9,TRBJ2-3,NA
TGTGCCAGCAGCGTCGGGGATGAGCAGTTCTTC,CASSVGDEQFF,many,TRBV3-1,TRBJ2-1,NA
TGCAGTGCTAGAGCCCGGGAGATCAAAGAGACCCAGTACTTC,CSARAREIKETQYF,NA,TRBV20-1,TRBJ2-5,NA
TGTGCTAGCAGCCCATTGGGGGGAGGCACTGAAGCTTTCTTT,CASSPLGGGTEAFF,NA,TRBV7-7,TRBJ1-1,NA
TGCAGTGCTAGACGGGGTAGCTTTGACACCGGGGAGCTGTTTTTT,CSARRGSFDTGELFF,few,TRBV20-1,TRBJ2-2,NA
TGTGCCACCAGTGACGGGGGTGGAATTTCCTACGAGCAGTACTTC,CATSDGGGISYEQYF,NA,TRBV24-1,TRBJ2-7,NA
TGTGCCAGCAGCCAGCCATCAGGGCGCAACTATGGCTACACCTTC,CASSQPSGRNYGYTF,NA,TRBV4-2,TRBJ1-2,NA
TGTGCCAGCAGCCTGGACAGTATCTATGGCTACACCTTC,CASSLDSIYGYTF,NA,TRBV12-3/TRBV12-4,TRBJ1-2,NA
TGCGCCAGCAGCTTGGGCTTCGGCGGGGAGCTGTTTTTT,CASSLGFGGELFF,NA,TRBV5-1,TRBJ2-2,NA
TGTGCCAGCACCCTGGGAGGGGGACCCACGTCCAATGAAAAACTGTTTTTT,CASTLGGGPTSNEKLFF,NA,TRBV7-9,TRBJ1-4,NA
TGTGCCAGCAGGGGATCGAACTATGGCTACACCTTC,CASRGSNYGYTF,many,TRBV3-1,TRBJ1-2,NA
TGCAGTGCTAGAGCTAGGTGGTTAGATACGCAGTATTTT,CSARARWLDTQYF,NA,TRBV20-1,TRBJ2-3,NA
TGTGCCAGCAGTGTTACCAGAAACACCGGGGAGCTGTTTTTT,CASSVTRNTGELFF,NA,TRBV6-4,TRBJ2-2,NA
TGTGCCAGCAGCGCAGGGGTTTATCAGCCCCAGCATTTT,CASSAGVYQPQHF,NA,TRBV12-3/TRBV12-4,TRBJ1-5,NA
TGTGCCAGCAGTGTAATTGCGACTGACAATGAGCAGTTCTTC,CASSVIATDNEQFF,few,TRBV28,TRBJ2-1,NA
TGCAGCGTTGATTTGGTAGCGGGAGCGCCAGATACGCAGTATTTT,CSVDLVAGAPDTQYF,few,TRBV29-1,TRBJ2-3,TRBD2
TGTGCCTGGAGTAAGGCGGGTTTAGGCAGACGAGAGACCCAGTACTTC,CAWSKAGLGRRETQYF,NA,TRBV30,TRBJ2-5,NA
TGTGCCAGCAGTTACGGGACGTCCCATCAGCCCCAGCATTTT,CASSYGTSHQPQHF,NA,TRBV6-2/TRBV6-3,TRBJ1-5,NA
TGCGCCAGCAGCCTCGGGGGACTCCTCCAGATCACTGAAGCTTTCTTT,CASSLGGLLQITEAFF,few,TRBV4-1,TRBJ1-1,NA
TGCGCCAGCAGCCAGAGGGGAGGGTATGAGCAGTTCTTC,CASSQRGGYEQFF,NA,TRBV4-3,TRBJ2-1,TRBD2